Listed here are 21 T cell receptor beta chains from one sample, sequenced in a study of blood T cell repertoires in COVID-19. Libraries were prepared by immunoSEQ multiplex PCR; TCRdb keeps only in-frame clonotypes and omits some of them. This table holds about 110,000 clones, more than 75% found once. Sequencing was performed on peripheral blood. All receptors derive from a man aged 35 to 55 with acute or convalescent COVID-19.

CDR3 DNA sequence: TGTGCCAGCAGTGATCTGACAGGGGGTGGCTACACCTTC. Amino acid sequence: CASSDLTGGGYTF. The chain employs TRBV25-1 and TRBJ1-2; the match to TRBD1 covers 9 bases. CDR1 and CDR2 (germline): MGHDK, SYGVNS. The ends lost 3 bases at V and 7 bases at J; junction bases unmatched: 3. This CDR3 is 13 amino acids long.

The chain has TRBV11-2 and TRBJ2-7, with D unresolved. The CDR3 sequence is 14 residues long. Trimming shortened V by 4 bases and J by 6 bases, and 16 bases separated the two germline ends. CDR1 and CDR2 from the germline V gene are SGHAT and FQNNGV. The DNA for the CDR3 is TGTGCCAGCAGCTACGCAGGCTGGGCTTCCGAGCAGTACTTC. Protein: CASSYAGWASEQYF.

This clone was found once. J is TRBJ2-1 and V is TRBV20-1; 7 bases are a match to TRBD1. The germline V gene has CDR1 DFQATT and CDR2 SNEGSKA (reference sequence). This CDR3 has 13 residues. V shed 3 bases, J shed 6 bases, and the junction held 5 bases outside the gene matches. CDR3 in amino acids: CSASIGTANEQFF. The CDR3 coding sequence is TGCAGTGCTAGTATTGGGACAGCCAATGAGCAGTTCTTC.

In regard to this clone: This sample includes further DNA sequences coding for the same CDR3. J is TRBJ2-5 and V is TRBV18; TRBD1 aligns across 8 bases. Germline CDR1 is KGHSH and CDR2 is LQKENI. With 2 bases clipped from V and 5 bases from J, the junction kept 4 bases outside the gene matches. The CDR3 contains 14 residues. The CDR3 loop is CASSPRQGAETQYF. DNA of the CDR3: TGTGCCAGCTCACCAAGGCAGGGGGCTGAGACCCAGTACTTC.

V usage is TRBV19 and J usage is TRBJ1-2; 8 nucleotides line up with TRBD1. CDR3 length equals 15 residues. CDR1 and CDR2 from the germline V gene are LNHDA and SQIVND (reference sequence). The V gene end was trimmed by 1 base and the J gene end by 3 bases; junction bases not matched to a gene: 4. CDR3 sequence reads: CASSIGQGAHYGYTF. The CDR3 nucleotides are TGTGCCAGTAGTATAGGGCAGGGGGCACACTATGGCTACACCTTC.

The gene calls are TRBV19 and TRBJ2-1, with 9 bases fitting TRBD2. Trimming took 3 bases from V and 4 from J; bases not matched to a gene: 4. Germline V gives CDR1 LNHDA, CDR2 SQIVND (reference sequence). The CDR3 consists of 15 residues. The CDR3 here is CASSIRLAAYNEQFF. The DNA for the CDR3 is TGTGCCAGTAGTATTCGACTAGCGGCGTACAATGAGCAGTTCTTC. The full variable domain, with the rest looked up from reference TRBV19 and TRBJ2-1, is DGGITQSPKYLFRKEGQNVTLSCEQNLNHDAMYWYRQDPGQGLRLIYYSQIVNDFQKGDIAEGYSVSREKKESFPLTVTSAQKNPTAFYLCASSIRLAAYNEQFFGPGTRLTVL.

The CDR3 here is CASSSGTGGNPMGYTF. CDR3 nucleotides: TGTGCCAGCAGTTCAGGGACAGGGGGCAACCCTATGGGCTACACCTTC. This chain uses TRBV6-2 or TRBV6-3 with TRBJ1-2, with 12 bases that match TRBD1. The CDR3 totals 16 residues. The J segment lost 8 bases and the V segment lost 4 bases, leaving 11 bases of the junction unmatched. In germline, CDR1 is MNHEY, CDR2 SVGEGT.

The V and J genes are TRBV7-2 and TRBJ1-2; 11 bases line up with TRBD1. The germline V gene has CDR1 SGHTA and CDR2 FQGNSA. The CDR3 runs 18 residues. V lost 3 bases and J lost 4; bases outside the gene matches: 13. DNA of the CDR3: TGTGCCAGCAGCTTCTCCGGGACAGGGGGGTACTGGTCCTATGGCTACACCTTC. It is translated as CASSFSGTGGYWSYGYTF.

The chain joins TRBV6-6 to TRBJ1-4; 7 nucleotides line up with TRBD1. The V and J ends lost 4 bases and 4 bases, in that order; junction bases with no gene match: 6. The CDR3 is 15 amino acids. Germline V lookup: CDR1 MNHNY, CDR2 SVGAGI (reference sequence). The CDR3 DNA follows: TGTGCCAGCAGTTCTAACAGGGGAAGTAATGAAAAACTGTTTTTT. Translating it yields CASSSNRGSNEKLFF.

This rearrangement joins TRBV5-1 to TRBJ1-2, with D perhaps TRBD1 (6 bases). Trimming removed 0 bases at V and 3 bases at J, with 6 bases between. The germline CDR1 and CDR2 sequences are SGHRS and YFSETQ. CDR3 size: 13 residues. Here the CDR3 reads CASSLGTDYGYTF. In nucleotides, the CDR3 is TGCGCCAGCAGCTTGGGGACAGACTATGGCTACACCTTC.

This CDR3 is CSGQGSPRSELQETQYF. For the CDR3, the DNA is TGCAGCGGCCAGGGGTCCCCCCGGTCGGAACTTCAAGAGACCCAGTACTTC. The genes are TRBV29-1 and TRBJ2-5; the D gene is possibly TRBD1 (6 bases). This CDR3 is 17 amino acids long. Germline CDR1 SQVTM, CDR2 ANQGSEA. Between the trimmed V and J ends, which lost 7 bases and 2 bases, there was a span of 26 bases.

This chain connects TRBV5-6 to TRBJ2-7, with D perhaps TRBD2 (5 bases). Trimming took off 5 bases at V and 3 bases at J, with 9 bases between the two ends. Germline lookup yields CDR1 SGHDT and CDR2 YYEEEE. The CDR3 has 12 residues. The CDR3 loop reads CASRGGGYEQYF. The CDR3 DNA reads TGTGCCAGCAGGGGTGGAGGCTACGAGCAGTACTTC.

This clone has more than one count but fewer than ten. The CDR3 sequence: CASGLSYEQYF. DNA for the CDR3: TGTGCCTCGGGACTTTCCTACGAGCAGTACTTC. The chain employs TRBV30 and TRBJ2-7; tentative D call: TRBD2 (6 bases). The CDR3 has 11 residues. Germline V CDR1 and CDR2: GTSNPN, SVGIG (reference sequence). The V gene lost 7 bases and the J gene lost 1 base, with 8 bases spanning the gap.

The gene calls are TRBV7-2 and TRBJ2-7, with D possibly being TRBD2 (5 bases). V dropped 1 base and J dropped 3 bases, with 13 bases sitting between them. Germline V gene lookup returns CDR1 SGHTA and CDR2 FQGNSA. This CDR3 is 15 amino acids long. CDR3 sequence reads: CASSLGRVYRYEQYF. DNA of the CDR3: TGTGCCAGCAGCTTAGGGCGGGTATACCGCTACGAGCAGTACTTC.

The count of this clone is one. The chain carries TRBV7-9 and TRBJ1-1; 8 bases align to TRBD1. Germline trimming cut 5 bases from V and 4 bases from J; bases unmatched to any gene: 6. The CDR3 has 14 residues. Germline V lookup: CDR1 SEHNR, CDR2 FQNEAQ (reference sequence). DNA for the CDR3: TGTGCCAGCAGCGCAGGACAGGGCGCCACTGAAGCTTTCTTT. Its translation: CASSAGQGATEAFF. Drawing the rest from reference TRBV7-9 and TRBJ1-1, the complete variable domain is DTGVSQNPRHKITKRGQNVTFRCDPISEHNRLYWYRQTLGQGPEFLTYFQNEAQLEKSRLLSDRFSAERPKGSFSTLEIQRTEQGDSAMYLCASSAGQGATEAFFGQGTRLTVV.

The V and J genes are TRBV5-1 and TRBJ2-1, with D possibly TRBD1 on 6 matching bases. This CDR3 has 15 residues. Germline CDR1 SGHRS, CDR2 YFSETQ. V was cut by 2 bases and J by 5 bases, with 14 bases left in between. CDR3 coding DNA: TGCGCCAGCAGCTTCAGGAGACAGGAGAACAATGAGCAGTTCTTC. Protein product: CASSFRRQENNEQFF.

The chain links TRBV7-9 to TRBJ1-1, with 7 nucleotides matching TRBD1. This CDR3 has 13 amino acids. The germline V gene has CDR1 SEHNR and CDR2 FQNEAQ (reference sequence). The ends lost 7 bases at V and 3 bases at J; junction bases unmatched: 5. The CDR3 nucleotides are TGTGCCAGCACGCTACAGGGGTACACTGAAGCTTTCTTT. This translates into CASTLQGYTEAFF.

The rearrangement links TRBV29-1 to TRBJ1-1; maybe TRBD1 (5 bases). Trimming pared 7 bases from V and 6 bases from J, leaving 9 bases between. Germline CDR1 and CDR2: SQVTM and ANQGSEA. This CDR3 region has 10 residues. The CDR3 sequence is CSAKGAEAFF. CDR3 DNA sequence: TGCAGCGCCAAAGGGGCTGAAGCTTTCTTT. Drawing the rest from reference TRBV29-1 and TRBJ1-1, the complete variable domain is SAVISQKPSRDICQRGTSLTIQCQVDSQVTMMFWYRQQPGQSLTLIATANQGSEATYESGFVIDKFPISRPNLTFSTLTVSNMSPEDSSIYLCSAKGAEAFFGQGTRLTVV.

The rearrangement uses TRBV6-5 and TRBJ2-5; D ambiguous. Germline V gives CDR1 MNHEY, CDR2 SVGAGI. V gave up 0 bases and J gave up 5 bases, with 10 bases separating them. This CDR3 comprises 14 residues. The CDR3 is CASSYSPVVETQYF. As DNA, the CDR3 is TGTGCCAGCAGTTACTCGCCGGTGGTGGAGACCCAGTACTTC.

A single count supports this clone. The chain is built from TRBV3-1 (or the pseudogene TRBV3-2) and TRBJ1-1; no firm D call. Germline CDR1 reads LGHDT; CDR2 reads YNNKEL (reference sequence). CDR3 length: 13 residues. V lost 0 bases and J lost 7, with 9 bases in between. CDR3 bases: TGTGCCAGCAGCCAAGATTGGCAAATTGAAGCTTTCTTT. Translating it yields CASSQDWQIEAFF.

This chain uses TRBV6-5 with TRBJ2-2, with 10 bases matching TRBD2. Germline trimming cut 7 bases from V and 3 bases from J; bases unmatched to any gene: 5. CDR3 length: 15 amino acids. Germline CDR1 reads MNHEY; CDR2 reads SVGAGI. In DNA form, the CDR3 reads TGTGCCAGCAAGGAGACTAGCGGGCACACCGGGGAGCTGTTTTTT. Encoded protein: CASKETSGHTGELFF.